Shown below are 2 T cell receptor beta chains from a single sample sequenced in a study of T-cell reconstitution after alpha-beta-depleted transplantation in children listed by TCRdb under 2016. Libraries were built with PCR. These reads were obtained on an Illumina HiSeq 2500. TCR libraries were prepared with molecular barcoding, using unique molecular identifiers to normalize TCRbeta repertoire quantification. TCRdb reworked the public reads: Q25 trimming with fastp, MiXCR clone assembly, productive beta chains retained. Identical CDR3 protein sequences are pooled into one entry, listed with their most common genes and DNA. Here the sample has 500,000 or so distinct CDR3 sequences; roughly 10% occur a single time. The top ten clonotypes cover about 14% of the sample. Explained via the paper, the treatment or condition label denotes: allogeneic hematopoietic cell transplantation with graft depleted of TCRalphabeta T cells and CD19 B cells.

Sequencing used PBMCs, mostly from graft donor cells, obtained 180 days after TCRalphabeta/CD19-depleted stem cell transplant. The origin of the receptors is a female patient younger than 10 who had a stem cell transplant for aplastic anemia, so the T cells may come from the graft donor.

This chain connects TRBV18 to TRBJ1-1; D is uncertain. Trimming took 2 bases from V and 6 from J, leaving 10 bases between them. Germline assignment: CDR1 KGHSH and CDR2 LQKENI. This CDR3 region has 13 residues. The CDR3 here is CASSPGEVAEAFF. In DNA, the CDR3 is TGTGCCAGCTCACCAGGGGAAGTGGCTGAAGCTTTCTTT.

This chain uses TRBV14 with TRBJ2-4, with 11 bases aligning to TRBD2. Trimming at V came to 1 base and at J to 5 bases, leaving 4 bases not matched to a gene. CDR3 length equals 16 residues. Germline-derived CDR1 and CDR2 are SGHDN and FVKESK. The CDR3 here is CASSQGLAGGENIQYF. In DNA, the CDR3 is TGTGCCAGCAGCCAAGGGCTAGCGGGAGGAGAAAACATTCAGTACTTC.